Each of the 20 T cell receptor beta chains below was sequenced from the same sample in a study of cytomegalovirus exposure and HLA in healthy donors. The PCR used 60 Vbeta and 13 Jbeta primers. Only in-frame clones appear in the TCRdb table, and some are missing; sequencing was by immunoSEQ multiplex PCR. The sample has some 140,000 clones, 80% seen once. The sample consisted of PBMCs. Receptors originate from a man aged 25 to 45 in good health and CMV-seronegative.

The chain has TRBV6-6 and TRBJ2-5; D gene uncertain. The V and J ends lost 0 bases and 5 bases respectively, with 4 bases between them. CDR3 size: 12 residues. Germline CDR1 and CDR2: MNHNY and SVGAGI (reference sequence). CDR3 DNA sequence: TGTGCCAGCAGTTACTCGAGGGAGACCCAGTACTTC. Encoded protein: CASSYSRETQYF.

V is TRBV4-3 and J is TRBJ2-3, with 7 bases identical to TRBD2. The junction had 18 bases not matched to a gene; V was cut back by 2 bases and J by 7 bases. Germline CDR1 LGHNA, CDR2 YSLEER. The CDR3 has 18 residues. The CDR3 spells CASSQFPRSAGVGNTQYF. The CDR3, as DNA: TGCGCCAGCAGCCAATTCCCTCGATCGGCGGGAGTAGGGAATACGCAGTATTTT.

The rearrangement links TRBV7-9 to TRBJ2-7; 12 bases align to TRBD2. Germline V gives CDR1 SEHNR, CDR2 FQNEAQ (reference sequence). The ends lost 7 bases at V and 1 base at J; junction bases unmatched: 11. The CDR3 extends over 17 amino acids. Here the CDR3 reads CASNNAEGTSGSYEQYF. As DNA, the CDR3 is TGTGCCAGCAACAACGCCGAGGGGACTAGCGGGTCCTACGAGCAGTACTTC.

J is TRBJ1-2 and V is TRBV6-1; 8 nucleotides line up with TRBD1. The CDR3 is 16 amino acids. V trimming: 1 base; J trimming: 5 bases; junction bases outside the gene matches: 9. Germline values: CDR1 MNHNS, CDR2 SASEGT. The CDR3 DNA reads TGTGCCAGCAGTGAAGGGGCAGGGGGCTTAGGTTATGGCTACACCTTC. Its translation is CASSEGAGGLGYGYTF.

The V call is TRBV6-6, the J call TRBJ1-5; unclear D gene. Trimming took off 7 bases at V and 0 bases at J, with 10 bases between the two ends. The CDR3 totals 14 residues. Germline V gives CDR1 MNHNY, CDR2 SVGAGI (reference sequence). CDR3 sequence: CASTRQNSNQPQHF. For the CDR3, the DNA is TGTGCCAGCACTAGGCAGAATAGCAATCAGCCCCAGCATTTT.

The chain recombines TRBV20-1 with TRBJ2-7, with D perhaps matching TRBD1 (5 bases). This CDR3 has 11 residues. Deletions cut 6 bases from V and 5 bases from J, with 11 bases between. Looked up from germline, CDR1 is DFQATT and CDR2 is SNEGSKA (reference sequence). CDR3 region: CSATDSHEQYF. In nucleotides, the CDR3 is TGCAGTGCCACCGACAGTCACGAGCAGTACTTC.

This clone was recorded a few times. The chain combines TRBV7-2 with TRBJ2-7; D unresolved. Germline lookup yields CDR1 SGHTA and CDR2 FQGNSA. This CDR3 contains 15 residues. V shed 1 base and J shed 4 bases, with 14 bases lying between them. The CDR3 coding sequence is TGTGCCAGCAGCTTAGTTCTCAAAGCCGGGTACGAGCAGTACTTC. Its protein is CASSLVLKAGYEQYF. Full variable domain (missing parts from reference TRBV7-2 and TRBJ2-7): GAGVSQSPSNKVTEKGKDVELRCDPISGHTALYWYRQSLGQGLEFLIYFQGNSAPDKSGLPSDRFSAERTGGSVSTLTIQRTQQEDSAVYLCASSLVLKAGYEQYFGPGTRLTVT.

The CDR3 spells CASSRPGLVMFEQFF. The CDR3 nucleotides read TGTGCCAGCTCACGACCGGGACTAGTTATGTTCGAGCAGTTCTTC. The chain carries TRBV18 and TRBJ2-1; 8 bases fit TRBD2. Losses at the gene ends were 4 bases for V and 10 bases for J; bases not matched to a gene: 12. The CDR3 extends over 15 amino acids. Germline loops: CDR1 KGHSH, CDR2 LQKENI.

The chain couples TRBV4-2 to TRBJ1-2, with TRBD1 matching 9 bases. Germline CDR1 reads LGHNA; CDR2 reads YNFKEQ. The CDR3 runs 16 residues. The J segment lost 5 bases and the V segment lost 0 bases, leaving 7 bases of the junction unmatched. The CDR3 loop is CASSQDVAGQGYGYTF. The CDR3 DNA follows: TGTGCCAGCAGCCAAGACGTGGCTGGACAGGGGTATGGCTACACCTTC.

V gene TRBV11-2 combines with J gene TRBJ2-7; TRBD2 agrees at 12 bases. The CDR3 is 17 amino acids. The J segment lost 0 bases and the V segment lost 7 bases, leaving 10 bases of the junction unmatched. Germline CDR1 reads SGHAT; CDR2 reads FQNNGV. The CDR3 loop reads CASTPTSGSTLSYEQYF. The CDR3 region has the DNA TGTGCCAGCACCCCGACTAGCGGGAGCACACTCTCCTACGAGCAGTACTTC.

The V call is TRBV4-2, the J call TRBJ2-1; tentative D call: TRBD1 (6 bases). The length of the CDR3 is 15 residues. V dropped 2 bases and J dropped 7 bases, with 15 bases sitting between them. Germline-derived CDR1 and CDR2 are LGHNA and YNFKEQ. CDR3 nucleotide sequence: TGTGCCAGCAGCCAACAAACAGGGTACGAGAATGAGCAGTTCTTC. It translates to CASSQQTGYENEQFF.

J is TRBJ2-2 and V is TRBV6-4; 7 bases agree with TRBD1. Germline CDR1 reads MRHNA; CDR2 reads SNTAGT. CDR3 size: 15 residues. V gave up 5 bases and J gave up 0 bases; unmatched junction bases: 3. CDR3 sequence reads: CASSIQGSNTGELFF. CDR3 sequence (DNA): TGTGCCAGCAGTATACAGGGGTCGAACACCGGGGAGCTGTTTTTT.

The CDR3 coding sequence is TGTGCCAGCAGTGAGGGGCCGCAAGAGACCCAGTACTTC. As protein: CASSEGPQETQYF. The V call is TRBV6-4, the J call TRBJ2-5; D is perhaps TRBD1 (5 bases). Trimming took off 3 bases at V and 2 bases at J, with 7 bases between the two ends. The CDR3 is made up of 13 amino acids. Germline loops: CDR1 MRHNA, CDR2 SNTAGT.

This rearrangement joins TRBV28 to TRBJ1-5; D might be TRBD1 (5 bases). Between the trimmed V and J ends, which lost 6 bases and 1 base, there was a span of 10 bases. The CDR3 is 14 residues long. Germline-derived CDR1 and CDR2 are MDHEN and SYDVKM. CDR3 in DNA: TGTGCCAGCAGCCAGGGTGGCAGCAATCAGCCCCAGCATTTT. Translated, it gives CASSQGGSNQPQHF.

V usage is TRBV19 and J usage is TRBJ2-2; maybe TRBD1 (6 bases). Trimming left V 6 bases short and J 4 bases short, with 12 bases between. Per the germline V gene, CDR1 is LNHDA and CDR2 is SQIVND (reference sequence). CDR3 length: 14 amino acids. The CDR3, as DNA: TGTGCCAGTAGCTTTTACAGGGTCACCGGGGAGCTGTTTTTT. It specifies CASSFYRVTGELFF.

This clone was seen only once. The chain couples TRBV29-1 to TRBJ2-7; 11 nucleotides agree with TRBD2. V lost 4 bases, J lost 4 bases, and 3 bases stayed unmatched. Looked up from germline, CDR1 is SQVTM and CDR2 is ANQGSEA. There are 13 residues in the CDR3. CDR3 region: CSVGLAGMYEQYF. In DNA form, the CDR3 reads TGCAGCGTTGGACTAGCGGGAATGTACGAGCAGTACTTC.

The rearrangement joins TRBV13 to TRBJ2-6; 15 bases line up with TRBD2. The CDR3 runs 24 residues. The J segment lost 6 bases and the V segment lost 1 base, leaving 22 bases of the junction unmatched. Germline V gene data show CDR1 as PRHDT and CDR2 as FYEKMQ (reference sequence). CDR3: CASSLVMPGLAGGGAPLKANVLTF. The CDR3 DNA reads TGTGCCAGCAGCTTAGTAATGCCGGGACTAGCGGGAGGAGGTGCCCCTCTTAAGGCCAACGTCCTGACTTTC.

V is TRBV28 and J is TRBJ2-5; perhaps TRBD2 as D (5 bases). The V end was cut by 5 bases, the J end by 2 bases, with 15 bases between. This CDR3 has 15 residues. Germline V gene data show CDR1 as MDHEN and CDR2 as SYDVKM. CDR3 DNA sequence: TGTGCCAGCAGTCCGGCGGGCTCCGCTCAAGAGACCCAGTACTTC. This sequence encodes CASSPAGSAQETQYF. Variable domain in full (rest from reference TRBV28 and TRBJ2-5): DVKVTQSSRYLVKRTGEKVFLECVQDMDHENMFWYRQDPGLGLRLIYFSYDVKMKEKGDIPEGYSVSREKKERFSLILESASTNQTSMYLCASSPAGSAQETQYFGPGTRLLVL.

The chain employs TRBV7-2 and TRBJ2-7; 7 bases match TRBD2. J gave up 0 bases and V 5 bases, and 13 bases lay outside the gene matches. The CDR3 is made up of 17 amino acids. Germline V gives CDR1 SGHTA, CDR2 FQGNSA. CDR3 residues: CASSHVGLAASSYEQYF. The CDR3 DNA sequence: TGTGCCAGCAGCCACGTCGGGCTAGCGGCGTCCTCCTACGAGCAGTACTTC.

The V call is TRBV11-2, the J call TRBJ1-2; D may be TRBD1 (6 bases). Per germline, CDR1 SGHAT and CDR2 FQNNGV. V was pared by 0 bases and J by 3 bases, with 8 bases between. The CDR3 runs 14 residues. CDR3 bases: TGTGCCAGCAGCTTAGAATACAGGGACTATGGCTACACCTTC. Its protein is CASSLEYRDYGYTF.